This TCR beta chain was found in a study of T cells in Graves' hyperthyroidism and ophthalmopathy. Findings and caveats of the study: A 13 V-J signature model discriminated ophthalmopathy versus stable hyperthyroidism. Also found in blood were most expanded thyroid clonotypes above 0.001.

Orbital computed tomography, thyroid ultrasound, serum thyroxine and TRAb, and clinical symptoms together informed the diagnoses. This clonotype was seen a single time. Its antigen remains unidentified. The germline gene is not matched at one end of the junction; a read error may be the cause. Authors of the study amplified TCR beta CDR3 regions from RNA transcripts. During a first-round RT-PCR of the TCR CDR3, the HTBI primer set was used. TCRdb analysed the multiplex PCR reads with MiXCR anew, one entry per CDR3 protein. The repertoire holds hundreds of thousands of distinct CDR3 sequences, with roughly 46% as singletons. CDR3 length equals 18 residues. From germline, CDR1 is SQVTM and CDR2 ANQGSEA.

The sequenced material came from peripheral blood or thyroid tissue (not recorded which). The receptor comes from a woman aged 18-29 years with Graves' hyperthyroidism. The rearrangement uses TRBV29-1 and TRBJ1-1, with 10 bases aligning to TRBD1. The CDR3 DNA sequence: TGCAGCGTTGTGGGGTCTCAAGACAGGGGGCTAAAGAACACTGAAGCTTCCTTT. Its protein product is CSVVGSQDRGLKNTEASF.